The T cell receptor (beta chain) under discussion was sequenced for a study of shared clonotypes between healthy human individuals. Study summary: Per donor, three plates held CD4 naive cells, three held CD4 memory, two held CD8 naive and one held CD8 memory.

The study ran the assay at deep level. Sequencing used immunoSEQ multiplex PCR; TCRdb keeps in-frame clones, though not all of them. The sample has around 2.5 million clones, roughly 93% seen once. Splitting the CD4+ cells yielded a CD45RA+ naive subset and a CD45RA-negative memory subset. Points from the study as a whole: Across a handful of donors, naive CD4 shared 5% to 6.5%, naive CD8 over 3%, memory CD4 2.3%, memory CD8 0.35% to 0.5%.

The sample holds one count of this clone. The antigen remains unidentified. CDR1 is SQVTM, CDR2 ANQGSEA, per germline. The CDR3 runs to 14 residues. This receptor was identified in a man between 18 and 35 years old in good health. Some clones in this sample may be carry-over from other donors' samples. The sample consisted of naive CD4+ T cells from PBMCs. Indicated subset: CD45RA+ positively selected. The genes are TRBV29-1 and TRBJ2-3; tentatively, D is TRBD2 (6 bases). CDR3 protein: CTGVGGQQGDTQYF. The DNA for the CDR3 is TGCACCGGCGTAGGAGGGCAGCAAGGGGATACGCAGTATTTT.